This record covers a single TCR beta chain. What it binds is unknown. Those who donated were healthy bone marrow donors. Amplification used 60 Vbeta primers and 13 Jbeta primers. Here immunoSEQ multiplex PCR was the method, and the copy in TCRdb shows in-frame clones only, minus some. The sample lists about 210,000 clones, 75% to 80% occurring once. Germline V gene data show CDR1 as LNHNV and CDR2 as YYDKDF (reference sequence). This CDR3 contains 17 residues. V was shortened by 0 bases and J by 1 base, with 13 bases between the two germline ends. This record belongs to a study of cytomegalovirus exposure and HLA in healthy donors. In the study overall: Around 80 million unique TCR sequences came from HLA-typed donors in an early release.

Study-level findings and limits: Among the sequence variants, a highly shared cluster was likely an artifact of sequencing. In a later analysis, common viral pathogens appeared linked to several of the most significant clusters.

The origin of this receptor is a male donor in good health and CMV-seronegative. The chain combines TRBV15 with TRBJ1-5; the D gene is possibly TRBD1 (6 bases). Sequencing input: PBMCs. The CDR3: CATSRDKKQGSNQPQHF. As DNA, the CDR3 is TGTGCCACCAGCAGAGATAAGAAGCAGGGGAGCAATCAGCCCCAGCATTTT.